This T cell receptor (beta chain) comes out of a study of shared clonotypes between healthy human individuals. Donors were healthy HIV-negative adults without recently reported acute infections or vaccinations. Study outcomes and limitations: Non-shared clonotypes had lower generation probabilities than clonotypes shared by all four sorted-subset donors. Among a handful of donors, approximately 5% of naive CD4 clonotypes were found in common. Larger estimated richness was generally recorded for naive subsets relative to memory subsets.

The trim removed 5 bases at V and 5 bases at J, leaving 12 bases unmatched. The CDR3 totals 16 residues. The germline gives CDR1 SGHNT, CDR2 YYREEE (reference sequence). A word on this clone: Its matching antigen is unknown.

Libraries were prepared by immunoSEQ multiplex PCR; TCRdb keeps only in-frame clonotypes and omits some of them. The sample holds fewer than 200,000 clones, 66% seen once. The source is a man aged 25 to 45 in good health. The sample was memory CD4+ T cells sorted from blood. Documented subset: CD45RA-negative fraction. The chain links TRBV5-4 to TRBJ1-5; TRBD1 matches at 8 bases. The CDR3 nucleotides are TGTGCCAGCAGTCTTTCGAGACAGGGGTCTTATCAGCCCCAGCATTTT. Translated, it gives CASSLSRQGSYQPQHF.